This TCR beta chain stems from a study of blood T cell repertoires in COVID-19. Study details: The United States, Italy and Spain supplied acute and convalescent COVID-19 samples. Sources were T cells, B-cell-depleted T cells, or PBMCs; the material itself was cDNA or gDNA.

Original methodology: Amplification with reference gene primers provided the estimates of nucleated cell counts. Libraries were prepared by immunoSEQ multiplex PCR; TCRdb keeps only in-frame clonotypes and omits some of them. V and J calls and clone size are given by that table; D and trimming were obtained from the DNA. The table has 200,000 to 250,000 clones, 80% to 95% seen once. V dropped 0 bases and J dropped 0 bases, with 7 bases sitting between them. The CDR3 covers 15 residues. The germline gives CDR1 SGHRS, CDR2 YFSETQ. Regarding this clone: In the same sample, other DNA sequences code for this CDR3.

V usage is TRBV5-1 and J usage is TRBJ2-1, with D perhaps TRBD2 (5 bases). The source of this sequence is a man aged 30 to 39 with COVID-19, enrolled during active disease. Sequencing was performed on peripheral blood. The CDR3 spells CASSLDGSSYNEQFF. The CDR3 DNA reads TGCGCCAGCAGCTTGGATGGGAGCTCCTACAATGAGCAGTTCTTC.